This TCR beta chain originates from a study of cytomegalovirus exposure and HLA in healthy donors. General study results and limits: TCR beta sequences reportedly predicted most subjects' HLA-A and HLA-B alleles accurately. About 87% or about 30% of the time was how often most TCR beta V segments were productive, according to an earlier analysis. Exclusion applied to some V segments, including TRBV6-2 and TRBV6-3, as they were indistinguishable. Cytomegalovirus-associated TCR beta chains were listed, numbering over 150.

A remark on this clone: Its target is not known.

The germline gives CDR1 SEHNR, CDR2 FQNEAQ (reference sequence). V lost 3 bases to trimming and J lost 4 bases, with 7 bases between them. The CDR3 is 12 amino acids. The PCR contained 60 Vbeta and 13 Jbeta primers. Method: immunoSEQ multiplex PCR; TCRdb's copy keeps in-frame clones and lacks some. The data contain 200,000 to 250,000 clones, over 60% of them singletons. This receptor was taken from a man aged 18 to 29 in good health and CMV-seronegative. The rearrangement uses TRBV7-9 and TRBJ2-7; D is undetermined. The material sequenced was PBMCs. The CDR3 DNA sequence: TGTGCCAGCAGCTTTGTCCTGTACGAGCAGTACTTC. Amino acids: CASSFVLYEQYF.